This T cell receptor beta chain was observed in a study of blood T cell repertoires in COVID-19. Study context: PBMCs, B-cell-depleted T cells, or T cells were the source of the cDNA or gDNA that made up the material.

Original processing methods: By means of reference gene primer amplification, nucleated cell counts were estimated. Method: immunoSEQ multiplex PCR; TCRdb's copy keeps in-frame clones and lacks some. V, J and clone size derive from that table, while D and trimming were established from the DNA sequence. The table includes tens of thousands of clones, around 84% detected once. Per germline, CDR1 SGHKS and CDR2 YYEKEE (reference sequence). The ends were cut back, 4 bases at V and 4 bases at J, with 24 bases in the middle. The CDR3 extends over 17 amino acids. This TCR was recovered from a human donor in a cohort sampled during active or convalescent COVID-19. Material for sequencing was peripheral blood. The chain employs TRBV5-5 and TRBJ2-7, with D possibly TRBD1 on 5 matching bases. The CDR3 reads CASSRILRQTTPYEQYF. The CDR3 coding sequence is TGTGCCAGCAGCCGAATACTTAGACAGACAACCCCTTACGAGCAGTACTTC.